The 10 T cell receptor beta chains below were found in one sample sequenced in a study of blood T cell repertoires in COVID-19 (TCRdb year 2020). To prepare the library, the immunoSEQ multiplex PCR assay was applied. In TCRdb, the immuneACCESS table is reduced to in-frame sequences with V and J assigned. These tables do not hold every clone; where another copy was compared, an unresolved V gene accounts for under half, and the others remain unexplained. Recorded for this sample are 61,000 or so clones; almost 90% of them occurred a single time. Of the sample, approximately 17% is held by the ten largest clones. Sequencing used peripheral blood. These receptors all stem from a woman at least 80 years old with active COVID-19.

The chain is built from TRBV7-8 and TRBJ2-2; TRBD2 matches at 9 bases. In germline, CDR1 is SGHVS, CDR2 FQNEAQ. The CDR3 contains 16 residues. Losses at the gene ends were 4 bases for V and 8 bases for J; bases not matched to a gene: 11. The CDR3 coding sequence is TGTGCCAGCAGCTCACTAGCGGGCCGGCCGCCTGGGGAGCTGTTTTTT. As protein: CASSSLAGRPPGELFF.

In DNA form, the CDR3 reads TGTGCCAGCAGTTCAGTTGGTGTCTTTGACTACGAGCAGTACTTC. Protein: CASSSVGVFDYEQYF. This sequence joins TRBV27 and TRBJ2-7, with D unresolved. CDR1 and CDR2 from the germline V gene are MNHEY and SMNVEV (reference sequence). The V gene lost 4 bases and the J gene lost 3 bases, with 16 bases spanning the gap. CDR3 size: 15 residues.

The chain couples TRBV7-2 to TRBJ2-7, with D unclear. Germline-derived CDR1 and CDR2 are SGHTA and FQGNSA. The CDR3 totals 13 residues. The V end was cut by 4 bases, the J end by 2 bases, with 9 bases between. Here the CDR3 DNA reads TGTGCCAGCAGCTCTTCACGGGCCTACGAGCAGTACTTC. Translated: CASSSSRAYEQYF.

The chain joins TRBV7-2 to TRBJ1-1, with 7 nucleotides matching TRBD1. Germline loops: CDR1 SGHTA, CDR2 FQGNSA. After removal of 4 bases from V and 11 bases from J, the junction contained 7 bases not matched to a gene. The CDR3 runs to 12 residues. The DNA of the CDR3 is TGTGCCAGCAGCTACAGACAGGGTGGCGCTTTCTTT. It encodes CASSYRQGGAFF.

The chain couples TRBV10-3 to TRBJ1-4, with TRBD1 as a possible D gene (6 bases). Between the trimmed V and J ends, which lost 2 bases and 5 bases, there was a span of 6 bases. This CDR3 region has 13 residues. Germline V gene sequence: CDR1 ENHRY, CDR2 SYGVKD. DNA for the CDR3: TGTGCCATCAGTGAGACAGGGAATGAAAAACTGTTTTTT. Amino acids: CAISETGNEKLFF.

The V and J genes are TRBV5-4 and TRBJ1-1, with D tentatively TRBD1 (6 bases). Germline V gene lookup returns CDR1 SGHNT and CDR2 YYREEE (reference sequence). V was trimmed by 4 bases and J by 0 bases, leaving 13 bases between them. CDR3 size: 15 residues. This CDR3 is CASSPQQGMNTEAFF. The CDR3, as DNA: TGTGCCAGCAGCCCACAACAGGGCATGAACACTGAAGCTTTCTTT.

V usage is TRBV5-1 and J usage is TRBJ2-1, with a tentative D call TRBD1 (6 bases). The CDR3 loop spans 14 amino acids. Germline CDR1 SGHRS, CDR2 YFSETQ. Trimming left V 2 bases short and J 4 bases short, with 10 bases between. The CDR3 sequence: CASSFGQQYNEQFF. The CDR3 DNA is TGCGCCAGCAGCTTTGGACAGCAGTACAATGAGCAGTTCTTC.

The rearrangement links TRBV12-3 or TRBV12-4 to TRBJ1-1; possibly TRBD1 for D (5 bases). The CDR3 runs 13 residues. Trimming took off 7 bases at V and 8 bases at J, with 17 bases between the two ends. The CDR3, as DNA: TGTGCCAGCACCCTACAGGTTAACGTCGAAGCTTTCTTT. Its translation: CASTLQVNVEAFF.

The chain links TRBV7-9 to TRBJ2-7; possibly TRBD2 for D (6 bases). The germline CDR1 and CDR2 sequences are SEHNR and FQNEAQ (reference sequence). V was cut by 6 bases and J by 7 bases, with 22 bases left in between. The CDR3 loop spans 15 amino acids. The DNA for the CDR3 is TGTGCCAGCAGTCCAACGGGACTCTCGACTGGGGAGCAGTACTTC. Translating it yields CASSPTGLSTGEQYF. Combining the CDR3 with reference TRBV7-9 and TRBJ2-7 gives the whole variable domain DTGVSQNPRHKITKRGQNVTFRCDPISEHNRLYWYRQTLGQGPEFLTYFQNEAQLEKSRLLSDRFSAERPKGSFSTLEIQRTEQGDSAMYLCASSPTGLSTGEQYFGPGTRLTVT.

The chain couples TRBV9 to TRBJ2-1; 11 nucleotides match TRBD2. The CDR3 has 15 amino acids. Germline CDR1 and CDR2: SGDLS and YYNGEE. With 4 bases clipped from V and 2 bases from J, the junction kept 2 bases outside the gene matches. Here the CDR3 reads CASSSSGGAYNEQFF. The DNA of the CDR3 is TGTGCCAGCAGCAGTAGCGGGGGGGCCTACAATGAGCAGTTCTTC.